Listed below are T cell receptor beta chains from one sample, sequenced in a study of blood T cell repertoires in COVID-19. The table came from immunoSEQ multiplex PCR; TCRdb's copy has only in-frame clones and leaves some out. This sample yields some 77,000 clones, of which about four fifths are seen a single time; roughly 30% belongs to the top ten. The source material was peripheral blood. The receptors come from a man between 65 and 79 years old with acute or convalescent COVID-19. Each CDR3 is given with its conserved first and last residue. The D gene is left open where the match is weak. Where a row states a size, it is once, few, many or the class of an expanded clone; other rows omit it.

J,length,V,D,size,CDR3,DNA
TRBJ2-5,15,TRBV7-3,TRBD1,-,CASSLTGTASETQYF,TGTGCCAGCAGCTTAACTGGGACAGCATCGGAGACCCAGTACTTC
TRBJ1-2,13,TRBV28,TRBD1,-,CASIRRGLWGYTF,TGTGCCAGCATTAGGAGGGGGCTATGGGGCTACACCTTC
TRBJ2-2,14,TRBV2,-,-,CASKYQGNTGELFF,TGTGCCAGCAAATACCAGGGGAACACCGGGGAGCTGTTTTTT
TRBJ1-4,13,TRBV30,-,-,CACRLTSNEKLFF,TGTGCCTGCCGCTTGACTTCTAATGAAAAACTGTTTTTT
TRBJ1-4,15,TRBV5-6,-,-,CASSPILEGNEKLFF,TGTGCCAGCAGCCCAATTCTCGAGGGTAATGAAAAACTGTTTTTT
TRBJ1-4,14,TRBV19,-,-,CASSPAGANEKLFF,TGTGCCAGTAGTCCGGCGGGGGCTAATGAAAAACTGTTTTTT
TRBJ2-5,16,TRBV6-1,TRBD1,-,CASSASGTVGLETQYF,TGTGCCAGCAGTGCCTCCGGGACAGTTGGACTGGAGACCCAGTACTTC
TRBJ1-4,13,TRBV2,-,-,CASSAGLNEKLFF,TGTGCCAGCAGTGCAGGGCTTAATGAAAAACTGTTTTTT
TRBJ2-1,15,TRBV24-1,-,-,CATSDTRGYNNEQFF,TGTGCCACCAGTGACACCCGAGGGTATAACAATGAGCAGTTCTTC
TRBJ2-7,16,TRBV2,-,-,CASSEALDRIPYEQYF,TGTGCCAGCAGTGAAGCGCTTGACAGAATCCCCTACGAGCAGTACTTC
TRBJ2-3,14,TRBV29-1,TRBD2,-,CSASGTSLADTQYF,TGCAGCGCCTCCGGGACTAGCTTAGCAGATACGCAGTATTTT
TRBJ1-5,15,TRBV30,-,-,CAWSVGADSNQPQHF,TGTGCCTGGAGTGTTGGGGCAGATAGCAATCAGCCCCAGCATTTT
TRBJ1-1,12,TRBV11-2,TRBD1,-,CASSRDRVVAFF,TGTGCCAGCAGCCGAGACAGGGTCGTAGCTTTCTTT
TRBJ1-1,14,TRBV5-1,TRBD1,few,CASRLGTGNTEAFF,TGCGCCAGCAGACTTGGGACAGGGAACACTGAAGCTTTCTTT
TRBJ2-7,15,TRBV11-2,TRBD1,-,CASRKPGQGFYEQYF,TGTGCCAGCAGAAAACCGGGACAGGGGTTCTACGAGCAGTACTTC
TRBJ1-4,15,TRBV2,-,once,CASSASTATNEKLFF,TGTGCCAGCAGTGCATCGACAGCAACTAATGAAAAACTGTTTTTT
TRBJ1-6,14,TRBV27,-,-,CASSLSTPNSPLHF,TGTGCCAGCAGTTTATCGACTCCCAATTCACCCCTCCACTTT
TRBJ2-7,16,TRBV9,-,once,CASSPGAAGRSYEQYF,TGTGCCAGCAGCCCTGGGGCGGCGGGACGCTCCTACGAGCAGTACTTC
TRBJ1-2,16,TRBV28,-,once,CASSPVSSVAVYGYTF,TGTGCCAGCAGTCCCGTTTCTTCCGTCGCGGTTTATGGCTACACCTTC
TRBJ1-2,12,TRBV28,-,few,CASLRVNYGYTF,TGTGCCAGCCTAAGAGTGAACTATGGCTACACCTTC
TRBJ1-1,13,TRBV18,-,-,CASSPQVGVEAFF,TGTGCCAGCTCCCCACAGGTCGGGGTTGAAGCTTTCTTT
TRBJ1-3,15,TRBV10-1,-,-,CASILDRELGNTIYF,TGCGCCAGTATATTGGACCGGGAGTTGGGAAACACCATATATTTT
TRBJ1-2,15,TRBV2,-,-,CASSEGEGSGYGYTF,TGTGCCAGCAGTGAGGGAGAGGGTTCGGGCTATGGCTACACCTTC
TRBJ1-3,13,TRBV18,TRBD1,few,CASSRDRGNTIYF,TGTGCCAGCTCTCGGGACAGAGGAAACACCATATATTTT
TRBJ1-2,14,TRBV5-5,-,-,CASSLAGASYGYTF,TGTGCCAGCAGCTTGGCTGGGGCAAGCTATGGCTACACCTTC
TRBJ1-1,14,TRBV19,-,-,CASNGDPSNTEAFF,TGTGCCAGTAACGGGGATCCATCGAACACTGAAGCTTTCTTT
TRBJ1-1,13,TRBV9,TRBD1,-,CASSSRTGVEAFF,TGTGCCAGCAGCTCCCGGACAGGCGTCGAAGCTTTCTTT
TRBJ2-5,15,TRBV6-1,-,-,CASSEALGPSGTQYF,TGTGCCAGCAGTGAAGCGCTGGGGCCAAGTGGTACCCAGTACTTC
TRBJ1-2,14,TRBV6-5,TRBD1,-,CASSSQGGAGGYTF,TGTGCCAGCAGTTCCCAAGGGGGCGCAGGTGGCTACACCTTC
TRBJ2-2,18,TRBV7-9,TRBD2,-,CASSLTPGTSGNTGELFF,TGTGCCAGCAGCCTAACCCCCGGGACTAGCGGCAACACCGGGGAGCTGTTTTTT
TRBJ2-1,13,TRBV29-1,TRBD2,once,CSVPGLAIPPQFF,TGCAGCGTCCCCGGACTAGCAATCCCGCCGCAGTTCTTC
TRBJ2-2,17,TRBV15,TRBD2,once,CATSRKRTSGREGELFF,TGTGCCACCAGCAGGAAAAGGACTAGCGGGAGAGAGGGGGAGCTGTTTTTT
TRBJ2-4,15,TRBV6-1,-,few,CASSERVIAKNIQYF,TGTGCCAGCAGTGAAAGAGTGATAGCCAAAAACATTCAGTACTTC
TRBJ2-6,16,TRBV4-2,TRBD1,few,CASSQDTGAGANVLTF,TGTGCCAGCAGCCAAGATACAGGGGCTGGGGCCAACGTCCTGACTTTC
TRBJ2-7,14,TRBV19,TRBD1,-,CATDPGTGFYEQYF,TGTGCCACAGATCCCGGGACAGGGTTCTACGAGCAGTACTTC
TRBJ2-1,14,TRBV27,TRBD2,-,CASRRGTSNNEQFF,TGTGCCAGCAGGCGGGGGACTAGCAATAATGAGCAGTTCTTC
TRBJ2-1,13,TRBV7-3,-,-,CASRDSLGNEQFF,TGTGCCAGCCGGGACTCCTTGGGGAATGAGCAGTTCTTC
TRBJ1-1,13,TRBV12-3/TRBV12-4,TRBD1,-,CASSPDRDTEAFF,TGTGCCAGCAGTCCGGACAGGGACACTGAAGCTTTCTTT